This TCR beta chain was sequenced during a study of blood T cell repertoires in COVID-19. Study in general: From T cells, B-cell-depleted T cells, or PBMCs came the material, which was cDNA or gDNA.

CDR3 size: 17 residues. V lost 3 bases, J lost 5 bases, and 22 bases lay in between. CDR1 and CDR2 (germline): KGHSH, LQKENI. Some clones are missing from TCRdb's copy, which holds only in-frame ones; the method was immunoSEQ multiplex PCR. The repertoire holds approximately 190,000 clones, 84% seen once, with about 20% in the top ten. The rearrangement joins TRBV18 to TRBJ1-1, with D possibly being TRBD1 (5 bases). This receptor was taken from a human donor in a cohort sampled during active COVID-19. Sequencing used peripheral blood. The CDR3 loop is CASSPRGYKTARTEAFF. The DNA of the CDR3 is TGTGCCAGCTCACCCCGGGGGTATAAGACCGCAAGAACTGAAGCTTTCTTT.